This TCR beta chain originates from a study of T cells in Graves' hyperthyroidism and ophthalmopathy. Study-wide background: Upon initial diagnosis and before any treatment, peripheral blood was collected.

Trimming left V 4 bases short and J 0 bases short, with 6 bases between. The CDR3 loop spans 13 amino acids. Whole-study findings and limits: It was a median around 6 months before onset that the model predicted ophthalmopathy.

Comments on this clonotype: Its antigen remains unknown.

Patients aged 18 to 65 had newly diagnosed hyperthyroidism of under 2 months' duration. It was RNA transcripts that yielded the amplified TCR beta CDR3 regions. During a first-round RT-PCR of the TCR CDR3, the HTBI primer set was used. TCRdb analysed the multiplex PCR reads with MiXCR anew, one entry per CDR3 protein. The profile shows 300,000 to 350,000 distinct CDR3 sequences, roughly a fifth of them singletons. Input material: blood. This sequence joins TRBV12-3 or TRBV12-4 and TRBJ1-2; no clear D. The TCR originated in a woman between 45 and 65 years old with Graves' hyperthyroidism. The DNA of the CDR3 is TGTGCCAGCAGTTATCGTCCTAACTATGGCTACACCTTC. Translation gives CASSYRPNYGYTF.